Below are 13 T cell receptor beta chains sequenced from a single sample in a study of cytomegalovirus exposure and HLA in healthy donors. The method was immunoSEQ multiplex PCR; TCRdb's version includes in-frame clones alone and lacks a portion of them. The sample contains 150,000 to 180,000 clones, just over 85% of which appear only once. Sequencing input: PBMCs. The origin of the receptors is a human donor in good health.

This clone was observed a handful of times. The chain carries TRBV6-1 and TRBJ2-7; D remains ambiguous. The germline V gene encodes CDR1 MNHNS and CDR2 SASEGT. V was pared by 6 bases and J by 1 base, with 7 bases between. CDR3 size: 12 residues. The CDR3 region has the DNA TGTGCCAGCAGGGGCTGGTCCTACGAGCAGTACTTC. Protein product: CASRGWSYEQYF.

The gene calls are TRBV7-3 and TRBJ2-7, with 7 bases lining up with TRBD1. Trimming removed 5 bases from V and 6 bases from J; junction bases left unmatched: 13. CDR1 is SGHTA and CDR2 is FQGTGA in the germline V gene. This CDR3 is built from 15 residues. The chain's CDR3 is CASSPQGPPLGEQYF. The CDR3 coding sequence is TGTGCCAGCAGCCCACAGGGGCCTCCCTTAGGCGAGCAGTACTTC.

The chain employs TRBV11-2 and TRBJ2-1; D gene uncertain. V lost 1 base to trimming and J lost 0 bases, with 4 bases between them. This CDR3 is 14 amino acids long. Germline V gene lookup returns CDR1 SGHAT and CDR2 FQNNGV. The CDR3 coding sequence is TGTGCCAGCAGCTTAGCCAGCTCCTACAATGAGCAGTTCTTC. This gives the protein CASSLASSYNEQFF.

The chain recombines TRBV19 with TRBJ1-2; no reliable D call. The V gene's germline CDR1 is LNHDA and CDR2 SQIVND (reference sequence). This CDR3 is built from 14 residues. The V gene lost 6 bases and the J gene lost 4 bases, with 15 bases spanning the gap. The CDR3: CASSPGKEGYGYTF. In DNA form, the CDR3 reads TGTGCCAGTAGCCCCGGGAAGGAAGGCTATGGCTACACCTTC.

V usage is TRBV5-1 and J usage is TRBJ2-7; 12 bases match TRBD2. V was pared by 0 bases and J by 4 bases, with 8 bases of the junction left unmatched. The CDR3 has 17 residues. Germline V gene data show CDR1 as SGHRS and CDR2 as YFSETQ. The CDR3 spells CASSLGLAGVVVYEQYF. In DNA, the CDR3 is TGCGCCAGCAGCTTGGGACTAGCGGGAGTCGTTGTGTACGAGCAGTACTTC.

The chain has TRBV2 and TRBJ2-1, with a weak D call TRBD1 (6 bases). V lost 7 bases, J lost 1 base, and 11 bases lay in between. The CDR3 has 14 amino acids. Germline V lookup: CDR1 SNHLY, CDR2 FYNNEI. CDR3 in DNA: TGTGCCAGCACTACAGGGATGTCCTACAATGAGCAGTTCTTC. Its translation is CASTTGMSYNEQFF.

This clone was seen more than once but under ten times. The chain combines TRBV6-1 with TRBJ2-7; a weak D match, TRBD1 (6 bases). CDR1 MNHNS and CDR2 SASEGT come from the germline V gene. This CDR3 contains 13 residues. With 10 bases removed from V and 2 bases from J, the gap between germline ends came to 15 bases. For the CDR3, the DNA is TGTGCCATCCGCACAGGGTGGACCTACGAGCAGTACTTC. This gives the protein CAIRTGWTYEQYF.

V is TRBV27 and J is TRBJ1-4; 9 nucleotides agree with TRBD1. V shed 6 bases, J shed 8 bases, and the junction held 13 bases outside the gene matches. In germline, CDR1 is MNHEY, CDR2 SMNVEV (reference sequence). This CDR3 has 16 residues. Written as DNA, the CDR3 is TGTGCCAGCAGCGATATACCGGGACAGGGAAGAGAAAAACTGTTTTTT. Protein: CASSDIPGQGREKLFF.

The J gene is TRBJ1-4, the V gene TRBV18; 8 nucleotides agree with TRBD1. The CDR3 spans 14 residues. Germline trimming cut 3 bases from V and 7 bases from J; bases unmatched to any gene: 4. CDR1 is KGHSH, CDR2 LQKENI, per germline. The CDR3 DNA sequence: TGTGCCAGCTCACCCGGACAGGGTGGTGAAAAACTGTTTTTT. Protein sequence: CASSPGQGGEKLFF.

The gene calls are TRBV29-1 and TRBJ1-5, with 9 bases that match TRBD1. After removal of 7 bases from V and 5 bases from J, the junction contained 3 bases not matched to a gene. There are 12 residues in the CDR3. Germline assignment: CDR1 SQVTM and CDR2 ANQGSEA. The CDR3 nucleotides are TGCAGCGCTAGACAGGGGGATCAGCCCCAGCATTTT. It specifies CSARQGDQPQHF.

As concerns this clone: An end of the junction differs from the germline gene, which may be a read error. V gene TRBV13 combines with J gene TRBJ2-2; 7 bases line up with TRBD1. Germline CDR1 PRHDT, CDR2 FYEKMQ (reference sequence). This CDR3 is built from 16 residues. The DNA for the CDR3 is TGTGCCAGCAGCTTAGGGGGGGACAGAACCACCAGGGAGCTGTTTTTT. Translation: CASSLGGDRTTRELFF. Full variable domain (missing parts from reference TRBV13 and TRBJ2-2): AAGVIQSPRHLIKEKRETATLKCYPIPRHDTVYWYQQGPGQDPQFLISFYEKMQSDKGSIPDRFSAQQFSDYHSELNMSSLELGDSALYFCASSLGGDRTTRELFFGEGSRLTVL.

This clone was counted once. V is TRBV2 and J is TRBJ2-3, with 7 bases identical to TRBD1. The germline V gene encodes CDR1 SNHLY and CDR2 FYNNEI. CDR3 length: 16 amino acids. J gave up 0 bases and V 9 bases, and 12 bases lay outside the gene matches. The chain's CDR3 is CASKDWGQTSTDTQYF. In DNA form, the CDR3 reads TGTGCCAGTAAGGATTGGGGACAGACTAGCACAGATACGCAGTATTTT.

The chain employs TRBV5-6 and TRBJ2-1; tentative D call: TRBD1 (6 bases). Germline V CDR1 and CDR2: SGHDT, YYEEEE. The V gene lost 4 bases and the J gene lost 9 bases, with 17 bases spanning the gap. This CDR3 contains 14 residues. Written as DNA, the CDR3 is TGTGCCAGCAGCGCCCTACAGGGTAACGGTGAGCAGTTCTTC. It encodes CASSALQGNGEQFF.